Each of the 10 T cell receptor beta chains below was sequenced from the same sample in a study of T cells in Graves' hyperthyroidism and ophthalmopathy. It was RNA transcripts that yielded the amplified TCR beta CDR3 regions. TCR CDR3 regions were first amplified by RT-PCR with HTBI primers. Each CDR3 protein gets one entry after TCRdb re-called the multiplex PCR reads with MiXCR. The table records about 400,000 distinct CDR3 sequences, 11% to 15% of them present only once. Sequences were obtained from blood. Source of these receptors: a man aged 50 to 59 with Graves' ophthalmopathy.

Notes on this clonotype: A read error may explain this, as a much larger clone is one base away. The chain joins TRBV2 to TRBJ1-5, with TRBD1 matching over 7 bases. The CDR3 has 15 amino acids. In germline, CDR1 is SNHLY, CDR2 FYNNEI. In nucleotides, the CDR3 is TGTGTCAGCATCCTAGGGGGCGGGGGCCGGCAGCCCCAGCATTTT. Translated, it gives CVSILGGGGRQPQHF.

This clonotype has at least ten counts. This chain links TRBV29-1 with TRBJ2-1; 13 nucleotides match TRBD2. Germline lookup yields CDR1 SQVTM and CDR2 ANQGSEA. The V gene end was trimmed by 1 base and the J gene end by 7 bases; junction bases not matched to a gene: 10. The CDR3 contains 17 residues. The CDR3 DNA reads TGCAGCGTTGAAGGGCACCGGACTAGCGGGAGTAGTAATGAGCAGTTCTTC. It yields the protein CSVEGHRTSGSSNEQFF.

In this sample, this clonotype turned up a few times. The V call is TRBV5-4, the J call TRBJ2-1, with 11 bases matching TRBD2. Germline CDR1 SGHNT, CDR2 YYREEE (reference sequence). The CDR3 extends over 16 amino acids. Trimming took 4 bases from V and 7 from J; bases not matched to a gene: 10. CDR3 region: CASSGIAGGLGNEQFF. For the CDR3, the DNA is TGTGCCAGCAGCGGAATAGCGGGAGGGCTTGGGAATGAGCAGTTCTTC.

The gene calls are TRBV27 and TRBJ2-1; weak D call: TRBD2 (7 bases). The germline V gene has CDR1 MNHEY and CDR2 SMNVEV (reference sequence). The V and J ends lost 4 bases and 8 bases respectively, with 18 bases between them. CDR3 length equals 15 residues. Written as DNA, the CDR3 is TGTGCCAGCAGTTCGGGGGGCTCACCTTTCGATGAGCAGTTCTTC. Its protein product is CASSSGGSPFDEQFF.

Only a few counts were recorded for this clonotype. The chain has TRBV20-1 and TRBJ2-5, with a tentative D call TRBD1 (6 bases). Between the trimmed V and J ends, which lost 1 base and 2 bases, there was a span of 11 bases. Per germline, CDR1 DFQATT and CDR2 SNEGSKA (reference sequence). This CDR3 spans 14 amino acids. In DNA form, the CDR3 reads TGCAGTGCTAGAGTCGGGACACCTCAAGAGACCCAGTACTTC. Translating gives CSARVGTPQETQYF.

This clonotype has more than one count but fewer than ten. The J gene is TRBJ1-4, the V gene TRBV7-9; possible D gene TRBD1, 6 bases. The CDR3 runs 15 residues. In germline, CDR1 is SEHNR, CDR2 FQNEAQ (reference sequence). Deletions cut 5 bases from V and 7 bases from J, with 17 bases between. CDR3 sequence (DNA): TGTGCCAGCAGCGTTCAGGGGCTTGAGCTTGAAAAACTGTTTTTT. Amino acids: CASSVQGLELEKLFF.

This clonotype showed up many times. V usage is TRBV7-9 and J usage is TRBJ1-2; D gene unclear. Looked up from germline, CDR1 is SEHNR and CDR2 is FQNEAQ (reference sequence). This CDR3 region has 14 residues. V lost 1 base to trimming and J lost 6 bases, with 12 bases between them. The CDR3 DNA reads as TGTGCCAGCAGCTTAGAGGCGGAGTTTGATGGCTACACCTTC. This codes for CASSLEAEFDGYTF.

V is TRBV20-1 and J is TRBJ2-3; D might be TRBD1 or TRBD2, each matching 7 bases. Per the germline V gene, CDR1 is DFQATT and CDR2 is SNEGSKA (reference sequence). The CDR3 runs to 16 residues. V was cut by 0 bases and J by 2 bases, with 15 bases left in between. The CDR3 is CSARDQGGVYTDTQYF. CDR3 DNA: TGCAGTGCTAGAGATCAGGGGGGGGTTTACACAGATACGCAGTATTTT.

This clonotype was seen at least ten times. At one of its ends the junction is not consistent with the germline gene, which may arise from a read error. The chain carries TRBV12-3 or TRBV12-4 and TRBJ2-5; TRBD2 aligns across 8 bases. The CDR3 spans 14 residues. The chain's CDR3 is CASNPSGSVETQYF. CDR3 bases: TGTGCCAGCAACCCAAGCGGGAGTGTGGAGACTCAGTACTTC.

This clonotype was counted many times. V and J are TRBV2 and TRBJ1-4; TRBD1 might be the D (5 bases). This CDR3 has 14 amino acids. V lost 4 bases to trimming and J lost 10 bases, with 16 bases between them. In germline, CDR1 is SNHLY, CDR2 FYNNEI. The CDR3 here is CASSAGTGDVKLFF. The CDR3 DNA reads TGTGCCAGCAGTGCCGGTACAGGCGATGTAAAACTGTTTTTT.